The 13 T cell receptor beta chains reported below all come from one sample, sequenced in a study of blood T cell repertoires in COVID-19. Produced via immunoSEQ multiplex PCR; TCRdb's table is partial and in-frame only. The sample lists under 200,000 clones; 85% to 90% were seen once. Input material: peripheral blood. The receptors stem from a man aged 18 to 30 with active or convalescent COVID-19.

The chain has TRBV2 and TRBJ2-1; 8 positions match TRBD1. J gave up 12 bases and V 7 bases, and 8 bases lay outside the gene matches. From germline, CDR1 is SNHLY and CDR2 FYNNEI. The CDR3 has 12 residues. DNA for the CDR3: TGTGCCAGCATCACGACAGGGGAAGGGCAGTTCTTC. Translated: CASITTGEGQFF.

This chain links TRBV5-1 with TRBJ2-2; D not certain. Germline CDR1 SGHRS, CDR2 YFSETQ. V lost 0 bases and J 1 base, leaving 4 bases between the germline ends. There are 14 residues in the CDR3. The CDR3 protein is CASSLGGNTGELFF. The CDR3 DNA reads TGCGCCAGCAGCTTGGGAGGGAACACCGGGGAGCTGTTTTTT.

CDR3 coding DNA: TGTGCCAGCAGCGTAGACCGGGACAGGGTTGGAAACACCATATATTTT. Protein product: CASSVDRDRVGNTIYF. The chain is built from TRBV9 and TRBJ1-3, with 9 bases matching TRBD1. Trimming removed 0 bases from V and 3 bases from J; junction bases left unmatched: 4. Germline CDR1 SGDLS, CDR2 YYNGEE. The CDR3 has 16 amino acids.

This clone was detected only a few times. The rearrangement uses TRBV5-5 and TRBJ2-7, with 7 bases aligning to TRBD1. J lost 5 bases, V lost 7 bases, and 6 bases had no gene match. Germline loops: CDR1 SGHKS, CDR2 YYEKEE (reference sequence). The CDR3 covers 12 residues. The CDR3 protein is CASDRDAHEQYF. CDR3 in DNA: TGTGCCAGCGACAGGGACGCTCACGAGCAGTACTTC.

This chain links TRBV9 with TRBJ2-5, with unresolved D. This CDR3 region has 13 residues. CDR1 and CDR2 from the germline V gene are SGDLS and YYNGEE. V lost 0 bases and J lost 5, with 8 bases in between. This chain's CDR3 is CASSVGGRETQYF. The CDR3 bases are TGTGCCAGCAGCGTAGGAGGTCGGGAGACCCAGTACTTC.

The J gene is TRBJ2-3, the V gene TRBV11-3, with TRBD2 matching 10 bases. CDR3 length: 16 residues. From germline, CDR1 is SGHNT and CDR2 YENEEA. The V gene end was trimmed by 5 bases and the J gene end by 4 bases; junction bases not matched to a gene: 9. The CDR3 loop is CASSPRASGSSDTQYF. Here the CDR3 DNA reads TGTGCCAGCAGCCCACGGGCTAGCGGGAGCTCAGATACGCAGTATTTT.

The chain joins TRBV6-1 to TRBJ2-7; D is unresolved. Germline V gene data show CDR1 as MNHNS and CDR2 as SASEGT. The CDR3 covers 12 residues. V shed 2 bases and J shed 0 bases, with 2 bases lying between them. The CDR3 coding sequence is TGTGCCAGCAGTGAACACTCCTACGAGCAGTACTTC. This gives the protein CASSEHSYEQYF.

V usage is TRBV4-1 and J usage is TRBJ2-7; TRBD2 aligns across 14 bases. Per germline, CDR1 MGHRA and CDR2 YSYEKL. The CDR3 has 15 residues. The V segment lost 2 bases and the J segment 5 bases; nucleotides outside the gene matches: 2. The CDR3 DNA reads TGCGCCAGCAGCCAATTGGGACTAGCGGGAGACGAGCAGTACGTC. Translating gives CASSQLGLAGDEQYV.

The chain links TRBV5-1 to TRBJ2-1, with TRBD2 identical over 7 bases. Per germline, CDR1 SGHRS and CDR2 YFSETQ. Unmatched junction bases numbered 3, after V lost 0 bases and J lost 3 bases. The CDR3 runs to 15 residues. Written as DNA, the CDR3 is TGCGCCAGCAGCTTGGGAGCGGGATACTACAATGAGCAGTTCTTC. This codes for CASSLGAGYYNEQFF. The full variable domain, with the rest looked up from reference TRBV5-1 and TRBJ2-1, is KAGVTQTPRYLIKTRGQQVTLSCSPISGHRSVSWYQQTPGQGLQFLFEYFSETQRNKGNFPGRFSGRQFSNSRSEMNVSTLELGDSALYLCASSLGAGYYNEQFFGPGTRLTVL.

V gene TRBV3-1 (or the pseudogene TRBV3-2) combines with J gene TRBJ2-1; 9 bases are shared with TRBD2. The CDR3 consists of 17 residues. J gave up 0 bases and V 3 bases, and 6 bases lay outside the gene matches. Germline loops: CDR1 LGHDT, CDR2 YNNKEL (reference sequence). DNA of the CDR3: TGTGCCAGCAGCCACCCTGATAGCGGGAGCTCCTACAATGAGCAGTTCTTC. Its protein product is CASSHPDSGSSYNEQFF.

This chain links TRBV5-1 with TRBJ1-2; 7 positions match TRBD1. The germline V gene has CDR1 SGHRS and CDR2 YFSETQ. The CDR3 is 15 amino acids. The V and J ends lost 1 base and 6 bases, in that order; junction bases with no gene match: 9. The CDR3 nucleotides are TGCGCCAGCAGCTTGTCGGGACAGCCTGACAATGGCTACACCTTC. This codes for CASSLSGQPDNGYTF.

This clone was recorded a few times. V and J are TRBV15 and TRBJ2-1; 8 bases are shared with TRBD1. The CDR3 consists of 16 residues. V gave up 0 bases and J gave up 3 bases; unmatched junction bases: 4. Germline loops: CDR1 LNHNV, CDR2 YYDKDF (reference sequence). The CDR3 region is CATSRDPQGGYNEQFF. The CDR3, as DNA: TGTGCCACCAGCAGAGATCCACAGGGGGGCTACAATGAGCAGTTCTTC.

This chain uses TRBV6-4 with TRBJ2-2, with D perhaps matching TRBD1 (6 bases). Trimming pared 3 bases from V and 5 bases from J, leaving 10 bases between. This CDR3 contains 14 residues. Germline-derived CDR1 and CDR2 are MRHNA and SNTAGT. In DNA form, the CDR3 reads TGTGCCAGCAGTGAAGGGGGTTCGACCGGGGAGCTGTTTTTT. Translated: CASSEGGSTGELFF.